The 23 T cell receptor beta chains reported below all come from one sample, sequenced in a study of OX40 agonist ivuxolimab in advanced cancers. Repertoires were generated with immunoSEQ multiplex PCR, while TCRdb's copy carries only in-frame clones and drops some. The data show about 100,000 clones, 90% seen once. This sample comprised CD4+ or CD8+ T cells sorted from blood, obtained in a trial of the OX40 agonist ivuxolimab. These receptor sequences come from an adult with an advanced solid tumor such as melanoma, head and neck, liver or kidney cancer.

V is TRBV5-4 and J is TRBJ1-1; D unresolved. CDR1 is SGHNT and CDR2 is YYREEE in the germline V gene (reference sequence). The V end lost 0 bases, the J end lost 3 bases, and 12 bases lay between the germline ends. The CDR3 is 15 amino acids. The CDR3 protein is CASSLGVGRYTEAFF. The CDR3 DNA sequence: TGTGCCAGCAGCTTGGGCGTCGGGCGGTACACTGAAGCTTTCTTT.

The chain couples TRBV30 to TRBJ2-1; the D is unclear. The CDR3 contains 15 residues. Trimming removed 5 bases from V and 1 base from J, with 15 bases in between. Per the germline V gene, CDR1 is GTSNPN and CDR2 is SVGIG (reference sequence). This CDR3 is CAWLNPGESYNEQFF. The CDR3 DNA reads TGTGCCTGGCTAAATCCTGGTGAGTCCTACAATGAGCAGTTCTTC. Full variable domain (rest looked up from reference TRBV30 and TRBJ2-1): SQTIHQWPATLVQPVGSPLSLECTVEGTSNPNLYWYRQAAGRGLQLLFYSVGIGQISSEVPQNLSASRPQDRQFILSSKKLLLSDSGFYLCAWLNPGESYNEQFFGPGTRLTVL.

The V call is TRBV10-3, the J call TRBJ1-1; D possibly corresponds to TRBD1 (6 bases). Germline CDR1 is ENHRY and CDR2 is SYGVKD. Trimming removed 6 bases from V and 7 bases from J, with 18 bases in between. This CDR3 has 14 amino acids. The CDR3 loop reads CAISARGDKREAFF. The CDR3 DNA is TGTGCCATCAGCGCCCGGGGGGACAAGCGTGAAGCTTTCTTT.

The rearrangement links TRBV7-2 to TRBJ1-4; D may be TRBD1 (5 bases). In germline, CDR1 is SGHTA, CDR2 FQGNSA. V lost 1 base and J lost 5, with 14 bases in between. The CDR3 covers 16 residues. CDR3 nucleotides: TGTGCCAGCAGCTTAGAGGGAGGGCGGGGGAATGAAAAACTGTTTTTT. Translated, it gives CASSLEGGRGNEKLFF. The full variable domain, its missing parts supplied by reference TRBV7-2 and TRBJ1-4, is GAGVSQSPSNKVTEKGKDVELRCDPISGHTALYWYRQSLGQGLEFLIYFQGNSAPDKSGLPSDRFSAERTGGSVSTLTIQRTQQEDSAVYLCASSLEGGRGNEKLFFGSGTQLSVL.

This chain links TRBV18 with TRBJ1-5, with 8 nucleotides matching TRBD1. CDR3 length: 14 amino acids. Losses at the gene ends were 2 bases for V and 4 bases for J; bases not matched to a gene: 1. Germline lookup yields CDR1 KGHSH and CDR2 LQKENI. This chain's CDR3 is CASSPNRGNQPQHF. The CDR3 coding sequence is TGTGCCAGCTCACCAAACAGGGGGAATCAGCCCCAGCATTTT.

The V call is TRBV6-6, the J call TRBJ2-7, with 7 bases identical to TRBD2. From germline, CDR1 is MNHNY and CDR2 SVGAGI (reference sequence). The CDR3 length is 14 residues. V was pared by 2 bases and J by 4 bases, with 5 bases of the junction left unmatched. CDR3 nucleotide sequence: TGTGCCAGCAGTTACAGGGAGGGCGTGTACGAGCAGTACTTC. Protein sequence: CASSYREGVYEQYF.

CDR3 protein: CASSEGAGTSYEQYF. The DNA of the CDR3 is TGTGCCAGCAGTGAAGGGGCAGGGACCTCCTACGAGCAGTACTTC. V and J are TRBV6-1 and TRBJ2-7, with D perhaps given as TRBD1 or TRBD2 (5 bases each). Germline V gives CDR1 MNHNS, CDR2 SASEGT. The CDR3 totals 15 residues. The ends were cut back, 1 base at V and 0 bases at J, with 10 bases in the middle.

V and J are TRBV5-4 and TRBJ1-2; D call uncertain. The V gene's germline CDR1 is SGHNT and CDR2 YYREEE (reference sequence). There are 14 residues in the CDR3. V was shortened by 1 base and J by 4 bases, with 11 bases between the two germline ends. The CDR3 coding sequence is TGTGCCAGCAGCTTGCAGTCAGTGGTCTATGGCTACACCTTC. It is translated as CASSLQSVVYGYTF.

This clone has only one observation. Sequence at one end of the junction differs from germline and may be a read error. The rearrangement links TRBV7-9 to TRBJ1-2; a weak D match, TRBD1 (5 bases). CDR3 length: 13 residues. Germline V lookup: CDR1 SEHNR, CDR2 FQNEAQ (reference sequence). This CDR3 reads CASTLPLPGGYTF. Here the CDR3 DNA reads TGTGCCAGCACCTTACCCCTTCCAGGGGGCTACACCTTC.

The rearrangement joins TRBV7-9 to TRBJ2-5; TRBD2 matches at 11 bases. Trimming at V came to 2 bases and at J to 0 bases, leaving 2 bases not matched to a gene. The CDR3 extends over 16 amino acids. Germline V lookup: CDR1 SEHNR, CDR2 FQNEAQ (reference sequence). CDR3 residues: CASSLRTSGYQETQYF. The CDR3 DNA reads TGTGCCAGCAGCTTAAGGACTAGCGGGTACCAAGAGACCCAGTACTTC.

The chain is built from TRBV5-1 and TRBJ2-2, with D unclear. Germline CDR1 is SGHRS and CDR2 is YFSETQ. The CDR3 is 14 amino acids. V was shortened by 3 bases and J by 4 bases, with 10 bases between the two germline ends. The CDR3 reads CASSSVEVTGELFF. DNA of the CDR3: TGCGCCAGCAGCTCTGTAGAGGTCACCGGGGAGCTGTTTTTT.

The chain recombines TRBV7-3 with TRBJ2-1; 8 bases are shared with TRBD2. CDR1 is SGHTA and CDR2 is FQGTGA in the germline V gene. The V gene end was trimmed by 0 bases and the J gene end by 2 bases; junction bases not matched to a gene: 9. The CDR3 sequence is 18 residues long. The CDR3 bases are TGTGCCAGCAGCTTAACACCTGCGCGGGAGGCCACCTACAATGAGCAGTTCTTC. Protein sequence: CASSLTPAREATYNEQFF.

The rearrangement uses TRBV7-2 and TRBJ2-3; no clear D gene. Germline V gene sequence: CDR1 SGHTA, CDR2 FQGNSA. The V and J ends lost 1 base and 11 bases respectively, with 13 bases between them. This CDR3 comprises 13 residues. This CDR3 reads CASSLGSVNLQYF. CDR3 sequence (DNA): TGTGCCAGCAGCTTAGGCTCGGTAAACTTGCAGTATTTT.

The chain couples TRBV29-1 to TRBJ1-1; D is undetermined. CDR3 length equals 16 residues. The V gene lost 4 bases and the J gene lost 5 bases, with 23 bases spanning the gap. Germline CDR1 and CDR2: SQVTM and ANQGSEA. As DNA, the CDR3 is TGCAGCGTTGGGATCGGTTTGGTCCCCGGAGGGACTGAAGCTTTCTTT. This gives the protein CSVGIGLVPGGTEAFF.

The rearrangement joins TRBV9 to TRBJ2-5, with 8 bases identical to TRBD2. The ends lost 0 bases at V and 5 bases at J; junction bases unmatched: 9. The CDR3 contains 16 residues. The V gene's germline CDR1 is SGDLS and CDR2 YYNGEE. The chain's CDR3 is CASSVGVAGRGETQYF. The CDR3 DNA follows: TGTGCCAGCAGCGTAGGAGTAGCGGGAAGGGGGGAGACCCAGTACTTC.

The chain couples TRBV29-1 to TRBJ1-5, with a possible D match to TRBD1 (5 bases). Germline V lookup: CDR1 SQVTM, CDR2 ANQGSEA. This CDR3 has 12 amino acids. V was trimmed by 6 bases and J by 3 bases, leaving 9 bases between them. This CDR3 is CSVGGPNQPQHF. The CDR3 coding sequence is TGCAGCGTGGGGGGTCCCAATCAGCCCCAGCATTTT. Using reference TRBV29-1 and TRBJ1-5 for the parts outside the CDR3, the full variable domain is SAVISQKPSRDICQRGTSLTIQCQVDSQVTMMFWYRQQPGQSLTLIATANQGSEATYESGFVIDKFPISRPNLTFSTLTVSNMSPEDSSIYLCSVGGPNQPQHFGDGTRLSIL.

The J gene is TRBJ2-5, the V gene TRBV6-4, with D uncertain. The CDR3 is made up of 13 amino acids. The germline V gene encodes CDR1 MRHNA and CDR2 SNTAGT. V lost 5 bases and J lost 8, with 15 bases in between. The CDR3 region has the DNA TGTGCCAGCAGTTACGACTCCACGACCACCCAGTACTTC. This codes for CASSYDSTTTQYF.

This clone appeared a few times. DNA of the CDR3: TGTGCCTGGAGTACAATGAACACTGAAGCTTTCTTT. Protein sequence: CAWSTMNTEAFF. The chain couples TRBV30 to TRBJ1-1; D not resolved. V gave up 2 bases and J gave up 0 bases, with 4 bases separating them. The CDR3 has 12 residues. Looked up from germline, CDR1 is GTSNPN and CDR2 is SVGIG (reference sequence).

This clone is a singleton in its sample. This chain uses TRBV7-8 with TRBJ2-4; maybe TRBD1 (5 bases). With 1 base removed from V and 8 bases from J, the gap between germline ends came to 9 bases. Germline CDR1 SGHVS, CDR2 FQNEAQ. This CDR3 has 13 residues. The CDR3 reads CASSLEGAHIQYF. The CDR3 DNA reads as TGTGCCAGCAGCTTAGAAGGGGCGCACATTCAGTACTTC.

The genes are TRBV9 and TRBJ1-5; TRBD1 might be the D (6 bases). V lost 3 bases to trimming and J lost 0 bases, with 22 bases between them. The CDR3 is made up of 19 amino acids. CDR1 is SGDLS, CDR2 YYNGEE, per germline. The CDR3 loop reads CASSGAGDTNHYSNQPQHF. CDR3 DNA: TGTGCCAGCAGCGGAGCTGGGGACACGAACCATTATAGCAATCAGCCCCAGCATTTT.

A few counts support this clone. This CDR3 is also generated by other DNA sequences in the sample. The J gene is TRBJ2-7, the V gene TRBV7-2, with unresolved D. The germline V and J ends were trimmed by 3 bases and 2 bases, with 2 bases remaining between them. This CDR3 comprises 11 residues. Germline V gene sequence: CDR1 SGHTA, CDR2 FQGNSA. The CDR3 nucleotides read TGTGCCAGCAGCTTGACCTACGAGCAGTACTTC. Its protein product is CASSLTYEQYF.

This sequence joins TRBV11-2 and TRBJ1-3, with D unresolved. Germline assignment: CDR1 SGHAT and CDR2 FQNNGV. Trimming pared 2 bases from V and 2 bases from J, leaving 13 bases between. The CDR3 totals 16 residues. The CDR3 sequence: CASSLMVGLAGNTIYF. DNA of the CDR3: TGTGCCAGCAGCTTAATGGTTGGGCTAGCTGGAAACACCATATATTTT. Complete variable domain (other parts from reference TRBV11-2 and TRBJ1-3): EAGVAQSPRYKIIEKRQSVAFWCNPISGHATLYWYQQILGQGPKLLIQFQNNGVVDDSQLPKDRFSAERLKGVDSTLKIQPAKLEDSAVYLCASSLMVGLAGNTIYFGEGSWLTVV.

The V gene is TRBV5-1, the J gene TRBJ1-6, with 8 bases identical to TRBD1. The V gene end was trimmed by 3 bases and the J gene end by 7 bases; junction bases not matched to a gene: 9. The CDR3 spans 16 residues. The germline gives CDR1 SGHRS, CDR2 YFSETQ. CDR3 amino acids: CASSSSRGRGNSPLHF. As DNA, the CDR3 is TGCGCCAGCAGCTCTTCCAGGGGGCGCGGGAATTCACCCCTCCACTTT.